This T cell receptor (beta chain) came from a study of blood T cell repertoires in COVID-19. Study-level background: The United States, Italy and Spain provided the acute and convalescent COVID-19 samples. Sample material is recorded as cDNA or gDNA derived from T cells, B-cell-depleted T cells, or PBMCs.

In the original analysis: Amplifying reference gene primers gave estimates of nucleated cell counts. Profiled with immunoSEQ multiplex PCR; TCRdb holds only in-frame clones, not every one. The V and J calls and clone size come from that table; D and trimming were worked out from the DNA. The data contain roughly 76,000 clones, 70% to 80% of them singletons. The V and J ends lost 3 bases and 9 bases, in that order; junction bases with no gene match: 5. From germline, CDR1 is SGHRS and CDR2 YFSETQ. The CDR3 has 15 amino acids. The chain links TRBV5-1 to TRBJ2-1; 14 bases fit TRBD2. The clonotype comes from an older man with acute or convalescent COVID-19. Sequencing was performed on peripheral blood. CDR3 DNA sequence: TGCGCCAGCAGCTGGGCGGGACTAGCGGGAGTTGAGCAGTTCTTC. It is translated as CASSWAGLAGVEQFF. The whole variable domain, remainder taken from reference TRBV5-1 and TRBJ2-1, is KAGVTQTPRYLIKTRGQQVTLSCSPISGHRSVSWYQQTPGQGLQFLFEYFSETQRNKGNFPGRFSGRQFSNSRSEMNVSTLELGDSALYLCASSWAGLAGVEQFFGPGTRLTVL.